This entry features one TCR beta chain sequence. Only in-frame clones appear in the TCRdb table, and some are missing; sequencing was by immunoSEQ multiplex PCR. The sample carries about 1,500 clones, around 88% recorded once. The data stem from a study of chemoradiotherapy in HPV16-positive cancers. The length of the CDR3 is 12 residues. V lost 7 bases, J lost 0 bases, and 7 bases lay in between. The germline gives CDR1 SGHTA, CDR2 FQGNSA. The sequencing used tumor tissue, collected from a patient who underwent chemoradiotherapy. The chain employs TRBV7-2 and TRBJ2-7; no clear D. The sequence was collected from a human donor with HPV-associated anogenital cancer. CDR3 bases: TGTGCCAGCACCAGGAGCTCCTACGAGCAGTACTTC. This sequence encodes CASTRSSYEQYF.